The rows below give T cell receptor beta chains drawn from one sample of a study of T-cell reconstitution after alpha-beta-depleted transplantation in children. TCRdb re-called the PCR reads through MiXCR, storing one row per CDR3 protein. Of about 360,000 distinct CDR3 sequences listed, roughly 14% are singletons. Sequencing was performed on PBMCs, taken from the stem cell graft. Receptors originate from a human donor who donated a stem cell graft to a child with Fanconi anemia. The CDR3 runs from the conserved cysteine through the conserved F or W. A D gene is named only where the DNA matches it firmly. The size entry is marked missing in some rows and otherwise reads once, few, many or a size class.

cdr3_nt	cdr3_aa	clone_size	d_call	j_call	v_call
TGTGCCAGCAGTTCCACGCCGGGACTAGCGGGGTTTGAGCAGTTCTTC	CASSSTPGLAGFEQFF	-	TRBD2	TRBJ2-1	TRBV6-5
TGTGCCAGCAGCCAAATCGGACGGACTTACGAGCAGTACTTC	CASSQIGRTYEQYF	many	-	TRBJ2-7	TRBV4-2
TGTGCCAGCAGTGAAGCTTCTAGAATCTACGAGCAGTACTTC	CASSEASRIYEQYF	-	-	TRBJ2-7	TRBV6-1
TGTGCCAGCAGCTTAGGATTGCCTTTTGAGCAGTTCTTC	CASSLGLPFEQFF	-	-	TRBJ2-1	TRBV7-9
TGTGCCAGCAGCCGCTCCGGGACAGGGATGTTCTATGGCTACACCTTC	CASSRSGTGMFYGYTF	few	TRBD1	TRBJ1-2	TRBV3-1
TGTGCCAGCAGTTACGGGCCCCTGGGGGGAATACGGGACACTGAAGCTTTCTTT	CASSYGPLGGIRDTEAFF	few	-	TRBJ1-1	TRBV6-2/TRBV6-3
TGCGCCAGCAGTGAGAGTAGGCGGACGGATACGCAGTATTTT	CASSESRRTDTQYF	many	-	TRBJ2-3	TRBV10-2
TGTGCCAGCAGTCCTGGGACAGGGGCTTTCAACCTCTCTGGAAACACCATATATTTT	CASSPGTGAFNLSGNTIYF	many	TRBD1	TRBJ1-3	TRBV11-1
TGTGCCATCAGTGAAAGGGGGTACACTGAAGCTTTCTTT	CAISERGYTEAFF	-	-	TRBJ1-1	TRBV10-3
TGTGCCAGCGTAAAGTTCCAGTCCGGGGAGCTGTTTTTT	CASVKFQSGELFF	few	-	TRBJ2-2	TRBV7-2
TGTGCCAGCAGTGAATCCTCGGAGACCCAGTACTTC	CASSESSETQYF	few	-	TRBJ2-5	TRBV2
TGTGCCAGCAGTTCAGGGGAAGAGACCCAGTACTTC	CASSSGEETQYF	many	-	TRBJ2-5	TRBV12-3/TRBV12-4
TGTGCCAGCAGGGCGGTAGTTAACTATGGCTACACCTTC	CASRAVVNYGYTF	many	-	TRBJ1-2	TRBV7-9
TGTGCCAGCAGCTTGCAACCACAGGGGATGACGGCAGATACGCAGTATTTT	CASSLQPQGMTADTQYF	many	TRBD1	TRBJ2-3	TRBV5-5
TGCAGTGCTCCCTTTCCGGATACGCAGTATTTT	CSAPFPDTQYF	few	-	TRBJ2-3	TRBV20-1
TGTGCCAGCAGCTTAGGACCTAGAGGAGAGACCCAGTACTTC	CASSLGPRGETQYF	many	-	TRBJ2-5	TRBV3-1
TGTGCCAGCAGCTTAACCGGGACGGACTTATATGGCTACACCTTC	CASSLTGTDLYGYTF	-	-	TRBJ1-2	TRBV9
TGTGCCAGCAGCGGACAGAGACCTAACTATGGCTACACCTTC	CASSGQRPNYGYTF	few	-	TRBJ1-2	TRBV12-3/TRBV12-4
TGTGCCAGCAGCTTAGCAAGCGGGGGGGCCCGTAAGACAGATACGCAGTATTTT	CASSLASGGARKTDTQYF	-	TRBD2	TRBJ2-3	TRBV11-1
TGTGCAAGATCAGGGACAGGGATGACAGATACGCAGTATTTT	CARSGTGMTDTQYF	few	TRBD1	TRBJ2-3	TRBV2
TGCGCCAGTATTGGAGATACGCAGTATTTT	CASIGDTQYF	few	-	TRBJ2-3	TRBV23-1
TGTGCCAGCAGCTCCGACCTCTACGACTCCACCGGGGAGCTGTTTTTT	CASSSDLYDSTGELFF	-	-	TRBJ2-2	TRBV7-2
TGTGCCAGTAGTGAGGCGGTGAACACTGAAGCTTTCTTT	CASSEAVNTEAFF	-	-	TRBJ1-1	TRBV19
TGCAGTGCTAGAGCTCGGGGTACCAACACTGAAGCTTTCTTT	CSARARGTNTEAFF	many	-	TRBJ1-1	TRBV20-1
TGCGCCAGCAGCCAAGAGCCAGGGGGCACAGATACGCAGTATTTT	CASSQEPGGTDTQYF	few	-	TRBJ2-3	TRBV4-3
TGTGCCAGCAGCTCGACAGGGTGGGACACTGAAGCTTTCTTT	CASSSTGWDTEAFF	few	TRBD1	TRBJ1-1	TRBV7-2
TGTGCCAGCAGTTATTACAGGGACCGGGCCAAAAACATTCAGTACTTC	CASSYYRDRAKNIQYF	-	-	TRBJ2-4	TRBV6-9
TGTGCCAGCAGTGAAATCCCCGGATGGGATGAAAAACTGTTTTTT	CASSEIPGWDEKLFF	-	-	TRBJ1-4	TRBV2
TGTGCCTGGAGTGTAAGGGGTAACACTGAAGCTTTCTTT	CAWSVRGNTEAFF	few	-	TRBJ1-1	TRBV30
TGTGCCAGCAGCCCGGACAGCACTGAAGCTTTCTTT	CASSPDSTEAFF	many	-	TRBJ1-1	TRBV27
TGTGCCAGCAGTTCGAATCCCTGGGAGACCCAGTACTTC	CASSSNPWETQYF	few	-	TRBJ2-5	TRBV28
TGCAGCGTTGTATCGGGCCGGAATGAGCAGTTCTTC	CSVVSGRNEQFF	few	-	TRBJ2-1	TRBV29-1
TGTGCCAGCAGTTTGGGGGGGTACGGCAATCAGCCCCAGCATTTT	CASSLGGYGNQPQHF	few	-	TRBJ1-5	TRBV27
TGCAGCGTGACAGAAACAGAGACCCAGTACTTC	CSVTETETQYF	many	-	TRBJ2-5	TRBV29-1
TGTGCCAGCAGGGACCCGTACAATGAGCAGTTCTTC	CASRDPYNEQFF	-	-	TRBJ2-1	TRBV2
TGCGCCAGCAGCCAAGATTCCCAGGACAGTTTTCATGAGCAGTTCTTC	CASSQDSQDSFHEQFF	few	-	TRBJ2-1	TRBV4-3
TGTGCCAGCAGTTACGCCGGGCCGGGTAGGTCTCAGCCCCAGCATTTT	CASSYAGPGRSQPQHF	-	-	TRBJ1-5	TRBV6-2/TRBV6-3
TGTGCCATCAACCCTAGCGGGGGCCAAGAGACCCAGTACTTC	CAINPSGGQETQYF	-	TRBD2	TRBJ2-5	TRBV10-3
TGTGCCAGCAGCTTGGAAGGACACACTTTGGAAGAGCAGTTCTTC	CASSLEGHTLEEQFF	few	-	TRBJ2-1	TRBV11-2
TGTGCCAGCAGCCAAGATTTAGCGGGGGGGCCGGGCCACTTCTTC	CASSQDLAGGPGHFF	-	TRBD2	TRBJ2-1	TRBV3-1
TGTGCCAGCGACCCGGGACAGGGCTACAATGAGCAGTTCTTC	CASDPGQGYNEQFF	once	TRBD1	TRBJ2-1	TRBV7-9
TGCGCCAGCACTACTACAGGACTAGCGGGGGTCACAGATACGCAGTATTTT	CASTTTGLAGVTDTQYF	few	TRBD2	TRBJ2-3	TRBV5-1
TGCAGTGCTAGAGGGGGGGACACAAACCCTTACAATGAGCAGTTCTTC	CSARGGDTNPYNEQFF	few	-	TRBJ2-1	TRBV20-1
TGTGCCAGCAGCGCCGGGACAGGGGGCCCTAACTACAATGAGCAGTTCTTC	CASSAGTGGPNYNEQFF	few	TRBD1	TRBJ2-1	TRBV5-6
TGCAGTGCTAGGGGGTATTGGGGGTACGAGCAGTACTTC	CSARGYWGYEQYF	-	-	TRBJ2-7	TRBV20-1
TGCGCCAGCCGACAGGACTTGGGCACTGAAGCTTTCTTT	CASRQDLGTEAFF	-	-	TRBJ1-1	TRBV4-1
TGTGCCAGCAGCATCGACAGAAAGGCGACTGAAGCTTTCTTT	CASSIDRKATEAFF	-	-	TRBJ1-1	TRBV5-4
TGCGCCAGCAGCCAAGACTCGGGGGCCAACGTCCTGACTTTC	CASSQDSGANVLTF	-	-	TRBJ2-6	TRBV4-3
TGCGCCAGCAGCCAAGAAGGAGAAGACAGGACTATTAACAATGAGCAGTTCTTC	CASSQEGEDRTINNEQFF	few	-	TRBJ2-1	TRBV4-1
TGTGCCAGCAGGGGGGGGGACAGGATACCAAATGAGCAGTTCTTC	CASRGGDRIPNEQFF	few	-	TRBJ2-1	TRBV28
TGTGCCAGCAGCTTAAGTCATACTAACTATGGCTACACCTTC	CASSLSHTNYGYTF	few	-	TRBJ1-2	TRBV11-2
TGTGCCAGCAGTGGGGAGGGACTAGCGGATACGCAGTATTTT	CASSGEGLADTQYF	few	TRBD2	TRBJ2-3	TRBV12-3/TRBV12-4